This T cell receptor beta chain was recovered during a study of T-cell memory formation after mild COVID-19. Study information: The TCR clusters were mostly specific to one donor. General study results and limits: CD4+ contracting clones were mainly CM and EM; CD8+ ones, EMRA. Clones that got smaller from day 15 to 85 had even CD4/CD8, while clones growing later tipped toward CD4+.

This clonotype was seen only a few times. Its antigen is unknown. TCRdb passed the 5' RACE reads through MiXCR, listing each CDR3 protein once. The sample comprises about 55,000 distinct CDR3 sequences, more than 8% of which are singletons, and around 1.2% rests with the top ten. Germline CDR1 SGHRS, CDR2 YFSETQ. The CDR3 runs to 16 residues. The V segment lost 0 bases and the J segment 4 bases; nucleotides outside the gene matches: 5. The chain has TRBV5-1 and TRBJ1-2, with 11 bases fitting TRBD1. The sequenced sample consisted of PBMCs or a T cell subset sorted from them (not recorded which). The source is a man aged 18 to 30 who had mild COVID-19 (a few samples of this study predate the infection). Cell type and time point are not known. CDR3 amino acids: CASSLAPGQGAYGYTF. The CDR3 DNA sequence: TGCGCCAGCAGCTTGGCCCCTGGACAGGGGGCCTATGGCTACACCTTC.